These 26 T cell receptor beta chains came from one sample sequenced in a study of T cells in Graves' hyperthyroidism and ophthalmopathy. Amplification of TCR beta CDR3 regions used RNA as the template. HTBI primers were employed in a first-round RT-PCR of the TCR CDR3. MiXCR, applied by TCRdb to the multiplex PCR reads, yields one record per CDR3 protein. The table shows 340,000 or so distinct CDR3 sequences, with 16% occurring only once. Sequenced input: blood. Receptor source: a man aged 25-40 years with Graves' hyperthyroidism.

This clonotype was found a few times. This sequence joins TRBV20-1 and TRBJ2-3; 8 bases agree with TRBD2. The germline gives CDR1 DFQATT, CDR2 SNEGSKA (reference sequence). The CDR3 consists of 17 residues. J lost 3 bases, V lost 3 bases, and 14 bases had no gene match. CDR3 residues: CSASPPQLADLTDTQYF. CDR3 DNA sequence: TGCAGTGCTAGTCCCCCTCAACTAGCGGACTTAACAGATACGCAGTATTTT.

The table lists this clonotype with many counts. The CDR3 here is CASSEEGIQPQHF. The CDR3 DNA follows: TGTGCCAGCAGTGAAGAGGGTATACAGCCCCAGCATTTT. V is TRBV2 and J is TRBJ1-5; D is unclear. This CDR3 has 13 amino acids. Germline lookup yields CDR1 SNHLY and CDR2 FYNNEI. V gave up 1 base and J gave up 7 bases, with 8 bases separating them.

This clonotype was recorded at least ten times. The chain carries TRBV12-3 or TRBV12-4 and TRBJ1-2; D not certain. V was shortened by 3 bases and J by 5 bases, with 10 bases between the two germline ends. The CDR3 sequence is 13 residues long. DNA of the CDR3: TGTGCCAGCAGTTTTAACAGCGCATATGGCTACACCTTC. The encoded protein is CASSFNSAYGYTF.

This clonotype has only a few counts. This rearrangement joins TRBV6-2 or TRBV6-3 to TRBJ2-7, with D perhaps matching TRBD2 (7 bases). The CDR3 contains 16 residues. Trimming pared 8 bases from V and 3 bases from J, leaving 23 bases between. Germline V lookup: CDR1 MNHEY, CDR2 SVGEGT. DNA for the CDR3: TGTGCCAGCGGGGAAAGGTGGGGGGGGGCCAACTACGAGCAGTACTTC. Its translation is CASGERWGGANYEQYF.

V gene TRBV19 combines with J gene TRBJ2-7, with TRBD2 matching 9 bases. The CDR3 has 15 residues. With V trimmed by 3 bases and J by 1 base, 4 bases remained unmatched. The germline CDR1 and CDR2 sequences are LNHDA and SQIVND (reference sequence). For the CDR3, the DNA is TGTGCCAGTAGTATCGGTAGCGGGAGTTCCTACGAGCAGTACTTC. Its protein is CASSIGSGSSYEQYF.

In DNA, the CDR3 is TGCAGCGTTGAAGAGGCCAACCCCACAGATACGCAGTATTTT. Translated, it gives CSVEEANPTDTQYF. The J gene is TRBJ2-3, the V gene TRBV29-1; D remains ambiguous. The CDR3 loop spans 14 amino acids. V was shortened by 0 bases and J by 2 bases, with 9 bases between the two germline ends. CDR1 SQVTM and CDR2 ANQGSEA come from the germline V gene.

This clonotype was detected ten times or more. The chain couples TRBV20-1 to TRBJ2-1; D is uncertain. Germline-derived CDR1 and CDR2 are DFQATT and SNEGSKA (reference sequence). Deletions cut 4 bases from V and 5 bases from J, with 9 bases between. The CDR3 extends over 12 amino acids. This CDR3 reads CSATPADNEQFF. CDR3 nucleotide sequence: TGCAGTGCTACGCCTGCGGACAATGAGCAGTTCTTC.

This clonotype was detected many times. V gene TRBV3-1 combines with J gene TRBJ1-4; tentatively, D is TRBD1 (5 bases). The V end was cut by 0 bases, the J end by 2 bases, with 10 bases between. There are 16 residues in the CDR3. The V gene's germline CDR1 is LGHDT and CDR2 YNNKEL (reference sequence). CDR3 amino acids: CASSQDLGTTNEKLFF. CDR3 DNA: TGTGCCAGCAGCCAAGATCTCGGGACGACTAATGAAAAACTGTTTTTT.

This clonotype has a handful of counts. The rearrangement uses TRBV28 and TRBJ2-3, with 7 bases that match TRBD1. Trimming removed 2 bases from V and 3 bases from J; junction bases left unmatched: 5. This CDR3 is 15 amino acids long. CDR1 MDHEN and CDR2 SYDVKM come from the germline V gene. CDR3 nucleotide sequence: TGTGCCAGCAGTTTACCTGACAGGGTGACAGATACGCAGTATTTT. The encoded protein is CASSLPDRVTDTQYF.

The rearrangement uses TRBV20-1 and TRBJ1-4, with no clear D. Trimming pared 5 bases from V and 7 bases from J, leaving 14 bases between. The length of the CDR3 is 13 residues. CDR1 and CDR2 (germline): DFQATT, SNEGSKA (reference sequence). The CDR3 region is CSAPWQEGEKLFF. The CDR3 DNA follows: TGCAGTGCTCCGTGGCAGGAGGGTGAAAAACTGTTTTTT.

This clonotype was observed a few times. The rearrangement uses TRBV14 and TRBJ2-5; D is undetermined. This CDR3 has 16 amino acids. V dropped 0 bases and J dropped 0 bases, with 11 bases sitting between them. Germline V gene lookup returns CDR1 SGHDN and CDR2 FVKESK. CDR3 in DNA: TGTGCCAGCAGCCAAGAATCAACGAATTACCAAGAGACCCAGTACTTC. Its translation: CASSQESTNYQETQYF.

In this sample, this clonotype turned up a few times. The chain uses TRBV20-1 and TRBJ1-2, with no clear D. Germline V gene lookup returns CDR1 DFQATT and CDR2 SNEGSKA (reference sequence). V was cut by 3 bases and J by 4 bases, with 15 bases left in between. The CDR3 is 14 residues long. The CDR3 protein is CSARSNPAAYGYTF. CDR3 coding DNA: TGCAGTGCTAGGTCGAACCCGGCAGCCTATGGCTACACCTTC.

The table lists this clonotype with many counts. V usage is TRBV27 and J usage is TRBJ2-1; D not resolved. The V end was cut by 2 bases, the J end by 9 bases, with 11 bases between. The germline V gene encodes CDR1 MNHEY and CDR2 SMNVEV (reference sequence). The CDR3 loop spans 13 amino acids. The CDR3 DNA follows: TGTGCCAGCAGTTTAAGAGGCATCCCTGAGCAGTTCTTC. This gives the protein CASSLRGIPEQFF.

To note about this clonotype: A much larger clonotype is one base distant, so this may be a read error. The V and J genes are TRBV2 and TRBJ1-1, with D unresolved. The germline gives CDR1 SNHLY, CDR2 FYNNEI. The CDR3 covers 14 residues. The CDR3 loop is CASSDRRLNTEALF. DNA of the CDR3: TGTGCCAGCAGTGATCGGAGATTGAACACTGAAGCTCTCTTT.

The sample holds many counts of this clonotype. The genes are TRBV7-9 and TRBJ2-2, with TRBD2 matching over 7 bases. V lost 7 bases and J lost 2; bases outside the gene matches: 10. This CDR3 comprises 16 residues. Germline CDR1 and CDR2: SEHNR and FQNEAQ (reference sequence). The CDR3: CASTIWRTRNTGELFF. Written as DNA, the CDR3 is TGTGCCAGCACCATCTGGAGGACTAGAAACACCGGGGAGCTGTTTTTT.

This clonotype was detected a few times. The chain carries TRBV6-1 and TRBJ2-7, with a possible D match to TRBD1 (6 bases). The V gene lost 5 bases and the J gene lost 3 bases, with 17 bases spanning the gap. This CDR3 has 15 residues. The germline CDR1 and CDR2 sequences are MNHNS and SASEGT. The CDR3 region is CASSLERGHLYEQYF. The CDR3 region has the DNA TGTGCCAGCAGTCTGGAAAGGGGACACCTCTACGAGCAGTACTTC.

This clonotype was detected only once. A clone one base away is much larger, so this may be a read error. The CDR3, as DNA: TGCAGCGTTACAGACAGTCCTAACACCGAGGAGCTGTTTTTT. Protein sequence: CSVTDSPNTEELFF. This rearrangement joins TRBV29-1 to TRBJ2-2; TRBD1 might be the D (5 bases). There are 14 residues in the CDR3. In germline, CDR1 is SQVTM, CDR2 ANQGSEA.

This clonotype came up many times. The V call is TRBV5-8, the J call TRBJ2-1, with TRBD2 as a possible D gene (6 bases). Trimming took off 0 bases at V and 7 bases at J, with 17 bases between the two ends. The CDR3 contains 16 residues. Germline CDR1 reads SGHTS; CDR2 reads YDEGEE. In DNA form, the CDR3 reads TGTGCCAGCAGCTTGGCCGGGGCGGGATGGGATAATGAGCAGTTCTTC. Translating gives CASSLAGAGWDNEQFF.

The chain carries TRBV27 and TRBJ2-3; 11 bases line up with TRBD2. From germline, CDR1 is MNHEY and CDR2 SMNVEV (reference sequence). Trimming removed 6 bases from V and 11 bases from J; junction bases left unmatched: 13. The CDR3 extends over 15 amino acids. The CDR3 DNA sequence: TGTGCCAGCAGACCCGTCTTAGCGGGAGGGACAGGGCAGTATTTT. As protein: CASRPVLAGGTGQYF.

The genes are TRBV7-9 and TRBJ2-3; a weak D match, TRBD2 (6 bases). In germline, CDR1 is SEHNR, CDR2 FQNEAQ (reference sequence). The V gene lost 4 bases and the J gene lost 5 bases, with 10 bases spanning the gap. The CDR3 loop spans 13 amino acids. For the CDR3, the DNA is TGTGCCAGCAGCTGGGGAGCGGGAGATACGCAGTATTTT. Translating gives CASSWGAGDTQYF.

This clonotype has a handful of counts. This sequence joins TRBV6-1 and TRBJ1-2, with a possible D match to TRBD1 (5 bases). Per the germline V gene, CDR1 is MNHNS and CDR2 is SASEGT. The CDR3 is made up of 14 amino acids. V gave up 8 bases and J gave up 4 bases, with 17 bases separating them. In nucleotides, the CDR3 is TGTGCCAGCGGGGGGGAAGGTGGCTCCTATGGCTACACCTTC. It specifies CASGGEGGSYGYTF.

In its sample, this clonotype was seen many times. This chain connects TRBV7-2 to TRBJ2-5, with 8 bases that match TRBD1. Germline V gives CDR1 SGHTA, CDR2 FQGNSA. Trimming cost V 5 bases and J 4 bases; bases outside gene matches: 6. The CDR3 runs to 14 residues. The CDR3 loop is CASSTTGALETQYF. CDR3 nucleotide sequence: TGTGCCAGCAGCACGACAGGGGCTCTAGAGACCCAGTACTTC.

There are many counts of this clonotype. The J gene is TRBJ2-1, the V gene TRBV9, with D hard to call. The CDR3 spans 12 residues. Germline values: CDR1 SGDLS, CDR2 YYNGEE. Trimming removed 4 bases from V and 10 bases from J, with 12 bases in between. This CDR3 is CASSSRSGEQFF. The CDR3 DNA is TGTGCCAGCAGCTCCCGGTCTGGCGAGCAGTTCTTC.

The V gene is TRBV5-5, the J gene TRBJ2-7; 8 bases map to TRBD1. The CDR3 spans 16 residues. V shed 0 bases and J 2 bases; nucleotides not matched to a gene: 7. From germline, CDR1 is SGHKS and CDR2 YYEKEE (reference sequence). The CDR3 sequence: CASSLDGTGVPYEQYF. Here the CDR3 DNA reads TGTGCCAGCAGCTTGGATGGGACAGGAGTTCCCTACGAGCAGTACTTC.

The chain joins TRBV11-2 to TRBJ2-1, with 12 bases aligning to TRBD2. Trimming removed 2 bases from V and 2 bases from J; junction bases left unmatched: 1. CDR1 is SGHAT, CDR2 FQNNGV, per germline. CDR3 length: 16 amino acids. CDR3 in DNA: TGTGCCAGCAGCTTACTAGCGGGAGGGGCCTACAATGAGCAGTTCTTC. Protein sequence: CASSLLAGGAYNEQFF.

This clonotype was found many times. The V and J genes are TRBV4-1 and TRBJ2-7; D remains ambiguous. The V and J ends lost 4 bases and 6 bases respectively, with 19 bases between them. CDR1 MGHRA and CDR2 YSYEKL come from the germline V gene. CDR3 length: 15 residues. The CDR3 reads CASSPIGQASGEQYF. The CDR3 coding sequence is TGCGCCAGCAGCCCCATTGGGCAAGCATCGGGCGAGCAGTACTTC.